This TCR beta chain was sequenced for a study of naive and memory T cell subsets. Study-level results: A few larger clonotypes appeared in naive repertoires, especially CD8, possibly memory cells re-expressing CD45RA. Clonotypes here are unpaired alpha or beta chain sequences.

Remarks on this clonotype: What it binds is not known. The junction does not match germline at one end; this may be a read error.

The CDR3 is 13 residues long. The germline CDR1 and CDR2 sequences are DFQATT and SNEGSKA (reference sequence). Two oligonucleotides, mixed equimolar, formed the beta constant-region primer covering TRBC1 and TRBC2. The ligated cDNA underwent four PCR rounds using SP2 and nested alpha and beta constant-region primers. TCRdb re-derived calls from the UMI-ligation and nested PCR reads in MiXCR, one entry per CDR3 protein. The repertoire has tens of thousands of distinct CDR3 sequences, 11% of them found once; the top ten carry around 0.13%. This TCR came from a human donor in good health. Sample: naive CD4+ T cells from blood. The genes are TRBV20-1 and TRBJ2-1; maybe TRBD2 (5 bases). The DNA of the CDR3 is TGCAGCGGGATGACTACCCCATACAATGAGCAGCTCTTC. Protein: CSGMTTPYNEQLF.